This T cell receptor (beta chain) is from a study of blood T cell repertoires in COVID-19. Study summary: The cDNA or gDNA used as material had been derived from T cells, B-cell-depleted T cells, or PBMCs.

Sequencing used immunoSEQ multiplex PCR; TCRdb keeps in-frame clones, though not all of them. The table lists 200,000 to 250,000 clones, less than 85% of them singletons, with less than 2% in the top ten. The ends lost 5 bases at V and 4 bases at J; junction bases unmatched: 5. CDR3 size: 15 residues. Germline assignment: CDR1 SGHNT and CDR2 YENEEA. Participant reports of clinical history set cohort assignment. Sequencing was done on a sample of PBMCs or T cells enriched from blood (not recorded which). This receptor was taken from a man aged 55 to 69 who had recovered from COVID-19. The J gene is TRBJ2-1, the V gene TRBV11-3; the match to TRBD2 covers 10 bases. CDR3 nucleotides: TGTGCCAGCAGCATAAGCGGGGGGGATTACAATGAGCAGTTCTTC. The encoded protein is CASSISGGDYNEQFF.